One T cell receptor beta chain is described in this entry. Its specificity is not known. This entry comes from a study of T-cell reconstitution after alpha-beta-depleted transplantation in children. Findings of the study overall: The authors attributed T-cell counts and diversity one year after transplant mostly to newly produced T cells. The origin of high day-60 TCRbeta diversity in some patients lay in surviving recipient T cells and thymic progenitors.

The TCRbeta library incorporated unique molecular identifiers. TCRdb processed the PCR reads anew with MiXCR; each CDR3 protein has one entry. This sample carries about 210,000 distinct CDR3 sequences, approximately 15% of them seen once, and the ten largest clones take 43%. The J segment lost 7 bases and the V segment lost 5 bases, leaving 11 bases of the junction unmatched. The CDR3 is 14 residues long. CDR1 and CDR2 from the germline V gene are SQVTM and ANQGSEA. The V gene is TRBV29-1, the J gene TRBJ2-1, with 7 bases matching TRBD1. The sequence was collected from a male patient between 2 and 15 years old who had a stem cell transplant for acute lymphoblastic leukemia, so the T cells may come from the graft donor. Material: PBMCs, mostly from graft donor cells, obtained 360 days after TCRalphabeta/CD19-depleted stem cell transplant. The CDR3 is CSVTQGLGRNEQFF. CDR3 sequence (DNA): TGCAGCGTTACACAGGGGTTAGGTAGGAATGAGCAGTTCTTC.